The clone carrying this T cell receptor (beta chain) was found many times. The data belong to a study of neurological immune-mediated disorders. MiXCR, applied by TCRdb to the 5' RACE reads, yields one record per CDR3 protein. Among about 40,000 distinct CDR3 sequences listed, about 14% were seen once. Unmatched junction bases numbered 6, after V lost 2 bases and J lost 4 bases. CDR1 DFQATT and CDR2 SNEGSKA come from the germline V gene (reference sequence). The CDR3 runs to 14 residues. V is TRBV20-1 and J is TRBJ1-1, with 8 bases matching TRBD1. The sample was CD4+ T cells from blood. This TCR was recovered from a woman aged 55-70 years with HTLV-1-associated myelopathy (HAM/TSP). CDR3 protein: CSARQNRGSTEAFF. DNA of the CDR3: TGCAGTGCTAGACAGAACAGGGGGTCCACTGAAGCTTTCTTT.